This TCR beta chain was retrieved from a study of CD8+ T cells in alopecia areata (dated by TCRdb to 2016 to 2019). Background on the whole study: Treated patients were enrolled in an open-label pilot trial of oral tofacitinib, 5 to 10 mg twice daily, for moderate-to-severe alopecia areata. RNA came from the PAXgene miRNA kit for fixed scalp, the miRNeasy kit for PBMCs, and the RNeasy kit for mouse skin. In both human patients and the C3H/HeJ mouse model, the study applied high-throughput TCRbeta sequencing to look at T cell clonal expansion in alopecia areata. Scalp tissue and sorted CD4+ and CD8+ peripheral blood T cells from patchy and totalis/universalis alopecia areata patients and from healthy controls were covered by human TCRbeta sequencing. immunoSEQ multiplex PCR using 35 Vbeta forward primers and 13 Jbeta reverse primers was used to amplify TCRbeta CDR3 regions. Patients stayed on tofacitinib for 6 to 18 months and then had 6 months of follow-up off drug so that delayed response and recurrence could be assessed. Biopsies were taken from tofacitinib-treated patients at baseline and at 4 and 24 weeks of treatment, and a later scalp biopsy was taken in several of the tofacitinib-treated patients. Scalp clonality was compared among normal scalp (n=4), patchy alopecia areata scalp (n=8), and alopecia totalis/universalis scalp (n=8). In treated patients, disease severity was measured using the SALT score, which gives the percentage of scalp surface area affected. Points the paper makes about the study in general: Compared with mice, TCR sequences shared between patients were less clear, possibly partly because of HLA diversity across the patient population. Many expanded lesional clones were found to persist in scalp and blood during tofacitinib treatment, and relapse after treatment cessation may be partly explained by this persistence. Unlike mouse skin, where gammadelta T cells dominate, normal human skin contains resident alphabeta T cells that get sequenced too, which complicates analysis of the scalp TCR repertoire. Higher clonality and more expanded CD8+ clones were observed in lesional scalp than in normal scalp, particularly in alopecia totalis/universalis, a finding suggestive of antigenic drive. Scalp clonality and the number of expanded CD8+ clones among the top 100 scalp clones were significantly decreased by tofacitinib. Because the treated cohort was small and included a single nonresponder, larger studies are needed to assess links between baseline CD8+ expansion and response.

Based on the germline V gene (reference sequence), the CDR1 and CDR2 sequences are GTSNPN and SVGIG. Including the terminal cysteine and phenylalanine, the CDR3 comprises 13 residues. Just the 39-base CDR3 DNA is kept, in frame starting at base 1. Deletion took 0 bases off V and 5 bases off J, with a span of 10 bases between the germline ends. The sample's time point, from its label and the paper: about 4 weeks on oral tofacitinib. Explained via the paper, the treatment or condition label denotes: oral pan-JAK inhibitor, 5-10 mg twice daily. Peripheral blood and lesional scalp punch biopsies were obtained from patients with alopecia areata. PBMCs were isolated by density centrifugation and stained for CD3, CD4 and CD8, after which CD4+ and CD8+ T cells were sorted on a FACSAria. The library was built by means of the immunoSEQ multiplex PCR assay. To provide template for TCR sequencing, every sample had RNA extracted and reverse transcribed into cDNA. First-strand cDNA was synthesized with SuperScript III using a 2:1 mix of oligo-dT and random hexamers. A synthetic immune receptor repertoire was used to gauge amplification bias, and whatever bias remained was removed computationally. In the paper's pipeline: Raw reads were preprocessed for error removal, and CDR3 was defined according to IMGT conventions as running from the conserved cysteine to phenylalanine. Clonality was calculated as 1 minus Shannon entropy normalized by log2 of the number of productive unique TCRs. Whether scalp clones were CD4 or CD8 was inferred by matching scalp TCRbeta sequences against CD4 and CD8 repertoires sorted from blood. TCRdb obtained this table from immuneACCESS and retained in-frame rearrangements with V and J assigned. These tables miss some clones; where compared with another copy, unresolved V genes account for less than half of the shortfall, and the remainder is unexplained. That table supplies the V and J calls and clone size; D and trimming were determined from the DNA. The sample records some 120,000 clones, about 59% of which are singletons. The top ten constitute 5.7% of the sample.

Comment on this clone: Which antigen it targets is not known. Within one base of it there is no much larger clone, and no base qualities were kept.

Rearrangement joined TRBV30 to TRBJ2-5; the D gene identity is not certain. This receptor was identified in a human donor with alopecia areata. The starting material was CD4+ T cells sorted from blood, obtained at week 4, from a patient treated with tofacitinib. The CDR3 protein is CAWSVQTLETQYF. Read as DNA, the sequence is TGTGCCTGGAGTGTACAAACGTTGGAGACCCAGTACTTC.